What follows are 17 T cell receptor beta chains derived from one specimen sequenced in a study of blood T cell repertoires in COVID-19 (dated by TCRdb to between 2020 and 2021). The library relied on the immunoSEQ multiplex PCR assay. TCRdb's version of the immuneACCESS table is confined to in-frame rearrangements and falls short of the full clone set. An unresolved V gene accounts for under half of the shortfall where checked; the remainder is of unknown origin. This sample comprises about 230,000 clones, roughly 83% of them detected only once. The ten top clones hold approximately 7% of the sample. The sample consisted of peripheral blood. The receptors originated from a woman aged 45-59 years with acute or convalescent COVID-19.

The CDR3: CASSWTGLSPLHF. DNA of the CDR3: TGTGCCAGCAGTTGGACAGGGCTCTCACCCCTCCACTTT. V is TRBV28 and J is TRBJ1-6; the match to TRBD1 covers 8 bases. Germline V lookup: CDR1 MDHEN, CDR2 SYDVKM. The CDR3 is made up of 13 amino acids. V lost 4 bases, J lost 10 bases, and 3 bases stayed unmatched.

The rearrangement links TRBV19 to TRBJ2-1; maybe TRBD1 (5 bases). Germline CDR1 LNHDA, CDR2 SQIVND (reference sequence). V was trimmed by 5 bases and J by 6 bases, leaving 20 bases between them. The CDR3 covers 16 residues. The CDR3, as DNA: TGTGCCAGTAGTGATTGGACAACTCTTCCCGGCAATGAGCAGTTCTTC. It translates to CASSDWTTLPGNEQFF.

V usage is TRBV30 and J usage is TRBJ1-4, with a tentative D call TRBD1 (6 bases). Trimming pared 5 bases from V and 3 bases from J, leaving 13 bases between. CDR1 and CDR2 from the germline V gene are GTSNPN and SVGIG (reference sequence). CDR3 length: 14 amino acids. In DNA, the CDR3 is TGTGCCTGGGGGGCAGGACAGTCTAATGAAAAACTGTTTTTT. This gives the protein CAWGAGQSNEKLFF.

The chain couples TRBV5-1 to TRBJ2-3; 7 bases are shared with TRBD2. Germline assignment: CDR1 SGHRS and CDR2 YFSETQ. Unmatched junction bases numbered 4, after V lost 2 bases and J lost 1 base. There are 15 residues in the CDR3. The DNA of the CDR3 is TGCGCCAGCAGCTTCGAGGGGAGGGGCACAGATACGCAGTATTTT. Translation gives CASSFEGRGTDTQYF.

CDR3 amino acids: CAISGQGQETQYF. The CDR3 DNA follows: TGTGCCATCAGCGGACAGGGCCAAGAGACCCAGTACTTC. This chain connects TRBV10-3 to TRBJ2-5; TRBD1 matches at 8 bases. The CDR3 is 13 residues long. Germline CDR1 and CDR2: ENHRY and SYGVKD. Trimming at V came to 6 bases and at J to 1 base, leaving 1 base not matched to a gene.

The chain is built from TRBV7-9 and TRBJ1-2, with D tentatively TRBD1 (5 bases). The CDR3 runs 15 residues. V dropped 1 base and J dropped 4 bases, with 13 bases sitting between them. The germline CDR1 and CDR2 sequences are SEHNR and FQNEAQ (reference sequence). The CDR3 nucleotides are TGTGCCAGCAGCTTAGGGGCGGGACGGGCCTATGGCTACACCTTC. Translation gives CASSLGAGRAYGYTF.

The gene calls are TRBV28 and TRBJ1-2, with 9 positions matching TRBD1. There are 14 residues in the CDR3. The V and J ends lost 6 bases and 1 base, in that order; junction bases with no gene match: 3. Per the germline V gene, CDR1 is MDHEN and CDR2 is SYDVKM. This CDR3 is CASRRTGVNYGYTF. The CDR3 nucleotides read TGTGCCAGCAGACGGACAGGGGTTAACTATGGCTACACCTTC.

The rearrangement joins TRBV6-1 to TRBJ1-1; no firm D call. The germline V gene has CDR1 MNHNS and CDR2 SASEGT. V shed 0 bases and J shed 0 bases, with 8 bases lying between them. The length of the CDR3 is 15 residues. The CDR3 bases are TGTGCCAGCAGTGAAGCGGAGGGCATGAACACTGAAGCTTTCTTT. It specifies CASSEAEGMNTEAFF.

This chain links TRBV2 with TRBJ2-7, with TRBD1 matching over 11 bases. Germline V gene sequence: CDR1 SNHLY, CDR2 FYNNEI. The V segment lost 5 bases and the J segment 3 bases; nucleotides outside the gene matches: 12. CDR3 size: 17 residues. The CDR3, as DNA: TGTGCCAGCAGTCTAATACGCCGGGGACAGGGGGACTACGAGCAGTACTTC. Amino acids: CASSLIRRGQGDYEQYF. Supplemented by reference TRBV2 and TRBJ2-7, the full variable domain reads EPEVTQTPSHQVTQMGQEVILRCVPISNHLYFYWYRQILGQKVEFLVSFYNNEISEKSEIFDDQFSVERPDGSNFTLKIRSTKLEDSAMYFCASSLIRRGQGDYEQYFGPGTRLTVT.

The gene calls are TRBV7-9 and TRBJ2-7; TRBD2 matches at 7 bases. The V segment lost 5 bases and the J segment 0 bases; nucleotides outside the gene matches: 7. CDR3 length: 15 residues. Germline loops: CDR1 SEHNR, CDR2 FQNEAQ (reference sequence). The CDR3, as DNA: TGTGCCAGCAGCCCCTCCCCTAGCGGCTCCTACGAGCAGTACTTC. It translates to CASSPSPSGSYEQYF.

The rearrangement joins TRBV7-2 to TRBJ2-2; tentative D call: TRBD2 (6 bases). The ends were cut back, 4 bases at V and 1 base at J, with 10 bases in the middle. Per germline, CDR1 SGHTA and CDR2 FQGNSA. The CDR3 loop spans 15 amino acids. The CDR3 coding sequence is TGTGCCAGCAGCTCCGGGGGACGGAACACCGGGGAGCTGTTTTTT. This translates into CASSSGGRNTGELFF.

This clone occurred many times. The chain has TRBV27 and TRBJ2-7; 7 bases are a match to TRBD2. Trimming removed 8 bases from V and 0 bases from J; junction bases left unmatched: 4. From germline, CDR1 is MNHEY and CDR2 SMNVEV (reference sequence). The CDR3 loop spans 13 amino acids. CDR3 in amino acids: CASQGGSSYEQYF. CDR3 coding DNA: TGTGCCAGCCAGGGAGGGAGCTCCTACGAGCAGTACTTC.

A few counts support this clone. This CDR3 is CASSLGQISNQPQHF. DNA for the CDR3: TGTGCCAGCAGCTTGGGACAGATAAGCAATCAGCCCCAGCATTTT. The chain has TRBV5-6 and TRBJ1-5; possible D gene TRBD1, 5 bases. There are 15 residues in the CDR3. Looked up from germline, CDR1 is SGHDT and CDR2 is YYEEEE. Trimming took off 0 bases at V and 1 base at J, with 8 bases between the two ends. Combining the CDR3 with reference TRBV5-6 and TRBJ1-5 gives the whole variable domain DAGVTQSPTHLIKTRGQQVTLRCSPKSGHDTVSWYQQALGQGPQFIFQYYEEEERQRGNFPDRFSGHQFPNYSSELNVNALLLGDSALYLCASSLGQISNQPQHFGDGTRLSIL.

The gene calls are TRBV7-8 and TRBJ1-5, with 10 bases fitting TRBD1. This CDR3 is built from 17 residues. V was pared by 1 base and J by 3 bases, with 6 bases of the junction left unmatched. Germline values: CDR1 SGHVS, CDR2 FQNEAQ. The CDR3 region has the DNA TGTGCCAGCAGCTTAGTAGGGACAGGGGCTTCCAATCAGCCCCAGCATTTT. Its protein product is CASSLVGTGASNQPQHF. Drawing the rest from reference TRBV7-8 and TRBJ1-5, the complete variable domain is GAGVSQSPRYKVAKRGQDVALRCDPISGHVSLFWYQQALGQGPEFLTYFQNEAQLDKSGLPSDRFFAERPEGSVSTLKIQRTQQEDSAVYLCASSLVGTGASNQPQHFGDGTRLSIL.

V usage is TRBV28 and J usage is TRBJ2-4; D perhaps matches TRBD1 (6 bases). The CDR3 is 14 amino acids. Deletions cut 5 bases from V and 3 bases from J, with 11 bases between. Germline V lookup: CDR1 MDHEN, CDR2 SYDVKM. CDR3 protein: CASSKKGDKNIQYF. The CDR3 coding sequence is TGTGCCAGCAGTAAAAAGGGGGACAAAAACATTCAGTACTTC.

This clone has a single count. The genes are TRBV28 and TRBJ1-1; 8 bases match TRBD1. The CDR3 consists of 16 residues. CDR1 and CDR2 from the germline V gene are MDHEN and SYDVKM. After removal of 6 bases from V and 1 base from J, the junction contained 10 bases not matched to a gene. The CDR3 spells CASRGGQGLWNTEAFF. As DNA, the CDR3 is TGTGCCAGCAGGGGTGGACAGGGACTCTGGAACACTGAAGCTTTCTTT.

The chain links TRBV19 to TRBJ2-7; weak D call: TRBD2 (6 bases). V lost 4 bases and J 0 bases, leaving 10 bases between the germline ends. The CDR3 is 14 amino acids. CDR1 LNHDA and CDR2 SQIVND come from the germline V gene (reference sequence). CDR3 protein: CASSTQAGSYEQYF. The CDR3, as DNA: TGTGCCAGTAGTACACAAGCGGGCTCCTACGAGCAGTACTTC.